This section outlines one T cell receptor (beta chain) sequence together with its context. Its antigen remains unknown. This beta chain is a stray sequence in a library constructed for alpha chains; its clone size is not meaningful. MiXCR was run by TCRdb on the 5' RACE reads, yielding one entry per CDR3 protein. The sample shows over 5,500 distinct CDR3 sequences, 11% to 15% of them seen only once. The record originates from a study of spatial heterogeneity in lung cancer. Turning to the study itself: There were consistently more beta-chain sequences detected than alpha-chain sequences. Notes on the study in general: Tumors with more nonsynonymous mutations had more expanded intratumoral alpha and beta TCRs.

Sample time point: sample taken at primary tumor resection. No cells were sorted before sequencing. The whole RNA sequenced was extracted from tumor, nontumor lung or frozen PBMC. The germline V gene has CDR1 SGHTA and CDR2 FQGNSA. This CDR3 contains 13 residues. The J segment lost 5 bases and the V segment lost 5 bases, leaving 3 bases of the junction unmatched. This sequence originates from a male donor with early-stage non-small cell lung cancer. The V call is TRBV7-2, the J call TRBJ1-5; 7 bases align to TRBD1. The sequencing used lung tumor tissue, collected at surgery. The CDR3 reads CASSTQGDQPQHF. CDR3 sequence (DNA): TGTGCCAGCAGCACCCAGGGGGATCAGCCCCAGCATTTT.